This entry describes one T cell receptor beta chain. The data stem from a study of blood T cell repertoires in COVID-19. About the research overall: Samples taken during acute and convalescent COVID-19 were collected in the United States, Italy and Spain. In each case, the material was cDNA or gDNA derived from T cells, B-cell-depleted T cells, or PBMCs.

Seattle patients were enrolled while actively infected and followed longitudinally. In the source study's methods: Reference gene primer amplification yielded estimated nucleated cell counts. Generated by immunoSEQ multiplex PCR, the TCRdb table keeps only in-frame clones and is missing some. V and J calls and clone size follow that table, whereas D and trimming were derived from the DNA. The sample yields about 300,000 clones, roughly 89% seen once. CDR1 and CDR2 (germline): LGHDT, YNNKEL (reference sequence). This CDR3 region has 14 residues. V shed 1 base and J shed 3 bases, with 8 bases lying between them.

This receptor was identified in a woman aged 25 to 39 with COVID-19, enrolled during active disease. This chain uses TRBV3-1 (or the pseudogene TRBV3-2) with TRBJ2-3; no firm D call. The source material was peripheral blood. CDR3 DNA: TGTGCCAGCAGCCAAGTGGGCGCTACAGATACGCAGTATTTT. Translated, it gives CASSQVGATDTQYF.